The T cell receptor beta chain under discussion was sequenced for a study of tumor-infiltrating lymphocytes in primary liver carcinoma. Study-level points and caveats: Between tumor regions, pairs overlapped more than tumor-adjacent and tumor-blood pairs did. Detection in all five tumor regions applied to only about 7.5-24% of top clones. When set against blood, tumors had a significantly higher top-250-clone fraction (p = 0.039).

With regard to this clonotype: Its target is not known.

Total RNA amounting to around 530 ng was the source from which TCR beta cDNA was made with a constant-region primer. Generation of the TCR beta libraries relied on three nested multiplex PCR rounds using slightly modified ARM-PCR. Two initial PCR rounds of about 11 cycles each paired TRBV1-TRBV30 forward primers with a C-beta reverse primer. One entry per CDR3 protein results from TCRdb running MiXCR on the multiplex PCR reads. The sample has approximately 92,000 distinct CDR3 sequences, about 70% seen once. Germline CDR1 reads SGHNT; CDR2 reads YENEEA. The CDR3 extends over 17 amino acids. For each extraction, RNA and DNA were obtained together from roughly 20-30 mg of unsorted bulk tissue. There were over 75% viable tumor cells in every single sample of tumor.

The genes are TRBV11-3 and TRBJ2-1; TRBD2 is a possible D gene (7 bases). The closer fit of TRBJ2-7 to the DNA end suggests the J call may be wrong. This receptor was identified in a woman in her fifties or sixties with primary liver carcinoma and hepatitis B virus infection. Sequences were obtained from liver tumor tissue from sampling region 5. Subset given: tumor region T5, tumor centre. DNA for the CDR3: TGTGCCAGCAACTCCCGGGGGGCGCGGACCATAGGCAATGAGCAGTACTTC. Encoded protein: CASNSRGARTIGNEQYF.